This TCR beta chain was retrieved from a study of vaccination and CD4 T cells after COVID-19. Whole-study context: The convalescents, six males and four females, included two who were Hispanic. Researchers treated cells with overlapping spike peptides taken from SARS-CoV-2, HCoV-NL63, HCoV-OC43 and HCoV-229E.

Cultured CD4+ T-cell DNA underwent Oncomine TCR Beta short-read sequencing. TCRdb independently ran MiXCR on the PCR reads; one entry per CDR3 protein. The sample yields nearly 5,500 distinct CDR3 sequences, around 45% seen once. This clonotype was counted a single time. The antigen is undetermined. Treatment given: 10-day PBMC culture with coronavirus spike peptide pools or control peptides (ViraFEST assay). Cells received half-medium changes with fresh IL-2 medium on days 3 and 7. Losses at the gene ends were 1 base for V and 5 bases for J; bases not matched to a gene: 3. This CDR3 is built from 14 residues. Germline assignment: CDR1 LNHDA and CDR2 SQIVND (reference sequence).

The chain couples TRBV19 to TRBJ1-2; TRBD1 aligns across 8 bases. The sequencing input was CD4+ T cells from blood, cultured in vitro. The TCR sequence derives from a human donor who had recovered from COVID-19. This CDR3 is CASSIVGQGYGYTF. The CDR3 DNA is TGTGCCAGTAGTATAGTAGGACAGGGTTATGGCTACACCTTC.